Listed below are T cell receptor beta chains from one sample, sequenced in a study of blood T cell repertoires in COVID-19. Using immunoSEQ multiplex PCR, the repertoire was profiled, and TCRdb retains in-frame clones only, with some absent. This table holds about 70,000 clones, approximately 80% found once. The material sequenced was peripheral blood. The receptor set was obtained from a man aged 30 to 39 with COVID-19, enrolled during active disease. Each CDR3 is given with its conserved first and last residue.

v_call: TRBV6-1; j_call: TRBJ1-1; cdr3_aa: CASSATGNTEAFF
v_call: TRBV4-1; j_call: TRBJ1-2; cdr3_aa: CASSHPLAGTGTDGYTF
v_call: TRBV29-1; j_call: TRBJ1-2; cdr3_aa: CSDDRGLGGYTF
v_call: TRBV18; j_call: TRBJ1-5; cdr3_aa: CASSPTGSDNQPQHF
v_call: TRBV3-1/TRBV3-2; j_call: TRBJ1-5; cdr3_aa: CASSQEGGNQPQHF
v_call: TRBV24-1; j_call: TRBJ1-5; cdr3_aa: CATSDGGDASNQPQHF
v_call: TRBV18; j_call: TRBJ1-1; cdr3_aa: CASSPAGSMNTEAFF
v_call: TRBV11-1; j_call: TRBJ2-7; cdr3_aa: CASSPGTSVYEQYF
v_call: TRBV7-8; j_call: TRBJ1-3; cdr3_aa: CASSSQGAGNTIYF
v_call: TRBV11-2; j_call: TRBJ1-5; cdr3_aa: CASSPRGEPQHF
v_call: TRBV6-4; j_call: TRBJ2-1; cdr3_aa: CASSDRGTGGSSYNEQFF
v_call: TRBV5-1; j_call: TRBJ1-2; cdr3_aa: CASSGAAANYGYTF
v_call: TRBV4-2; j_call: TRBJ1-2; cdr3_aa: CASSQESAGNYGYTF
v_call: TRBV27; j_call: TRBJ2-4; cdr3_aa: CATHHEEQGTSQVKNIQYF
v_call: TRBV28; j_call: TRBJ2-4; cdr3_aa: CASSSSGTVRVQYF
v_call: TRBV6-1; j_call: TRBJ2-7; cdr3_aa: CASSVLPGQAIYEQYF
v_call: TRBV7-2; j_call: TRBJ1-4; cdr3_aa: CASSRATNEKLFF
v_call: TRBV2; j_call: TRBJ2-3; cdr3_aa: CASSDGKTDTQYF
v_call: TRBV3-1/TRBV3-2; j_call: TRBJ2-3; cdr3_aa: CASTLGGARVGTQYF
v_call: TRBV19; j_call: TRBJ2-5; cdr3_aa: CASSILWLAGPPGETQYF
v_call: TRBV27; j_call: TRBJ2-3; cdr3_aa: CASSLSNLRRGLQTDTQYF
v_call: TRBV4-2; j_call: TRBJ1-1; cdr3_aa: CASSPGRLGRGTEAFF
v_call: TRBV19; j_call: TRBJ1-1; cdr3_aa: CASSPEAGRNTEAFF